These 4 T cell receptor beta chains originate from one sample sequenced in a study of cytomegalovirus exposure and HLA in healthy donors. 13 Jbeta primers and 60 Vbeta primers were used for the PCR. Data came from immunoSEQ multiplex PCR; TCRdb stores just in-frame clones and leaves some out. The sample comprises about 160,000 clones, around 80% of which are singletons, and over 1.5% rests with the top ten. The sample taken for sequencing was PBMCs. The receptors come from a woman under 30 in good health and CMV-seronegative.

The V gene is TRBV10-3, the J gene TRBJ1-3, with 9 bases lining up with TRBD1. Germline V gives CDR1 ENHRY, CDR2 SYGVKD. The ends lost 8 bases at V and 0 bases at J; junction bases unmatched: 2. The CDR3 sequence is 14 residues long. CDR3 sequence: CAIGTGYSGNTIYF. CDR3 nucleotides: TGTGCCATCGGGACAGGGTACTCTGGAAACACCATATATTTT.

The CDR3 sequence: CASRLGQGAHEQFF. As DNA, the CDR3 is TGTGCCAGCAGACTCGGACAGGGGGCCCATGAGCAGTTCTTC. The J gene is TRBJ2-1, the V gene TRBV11-1; the match to TRBD1 covers 11 bases. The CDR3 spans 14 residues. With V trimmed by 6 bases and J by 8 bases, 6 bases remained unmatched. Per germline, CDR1 SGHAT and CDR2 FQDESV (reference sequence).

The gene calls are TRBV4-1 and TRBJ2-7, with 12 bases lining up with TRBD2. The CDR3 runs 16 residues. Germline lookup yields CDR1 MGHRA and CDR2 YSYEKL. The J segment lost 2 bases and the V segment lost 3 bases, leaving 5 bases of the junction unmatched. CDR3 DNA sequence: TGCGCCAGCAGCCACCGGACTAGCGGGGCGACCTACGAGCAGTACTTC. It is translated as CASSHRTSGATYEQYF.

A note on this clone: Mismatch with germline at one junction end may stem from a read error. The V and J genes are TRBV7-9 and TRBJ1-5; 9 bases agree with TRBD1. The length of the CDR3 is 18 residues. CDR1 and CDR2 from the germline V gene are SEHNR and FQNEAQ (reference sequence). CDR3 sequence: CSSSPGTGYPYSNQPQHF. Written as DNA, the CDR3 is TGTTCCAGCAGCCCCGGGACAGGGTATCCGTATAGCAATCAGCCCCAGCATTTT. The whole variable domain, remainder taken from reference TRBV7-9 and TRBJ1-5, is DTGVSQNPRHKITKRGQNVTFRCDPISEHNRLYWYRQTLGQGPEFLTYFQNEAQLEKSRLLSDRFSAERPKGSFSTLEIQRTEQGDSAMYLCSSSPGTGYPYSNQPQHFGDGTRLSIL.